This is a list of T cell receptor beta chains from one sample in a study of shared clonotypes between healthy human individuals. Generated by immunoSEQ multiplex PCR, the TCRdb table keeps only in-frame clones and is missing some. The sample lists 800,000 to 950,000 clones; about 96% were seen once. Material for sequencing was naive CD8+ T cells sorted from blood. These receptors were obtained from a man under 40 in good health. Both conserved end residues are part of each CDR3. Each record gives: CDR3 protein, CDR3 DNA, J gene, V gene, clone size, D gene. The D gene is left open where the match is weak. A row's size may be missing; if present it is once, few, many or a size class.

CASSFLPGDGDEQFF	TGTGCCAGCAGCTTTCTTCCGGGAGACGGGGATGAGCAGTTCTTC	TRBJ2-1	TRBV7-9	-	-
CASSSSSGSPHNEQFF	TGTGCCAGCAGCTCTTCGTCCGGGTCCCCACACAATGAGCAGTTCTTC	TRBJ2-1	TRBV11-2	-	-
CASSLAGTGAEQYF	TGTGCCAGCAGCTTGGCGGGGACAGGGGCCGAGCAGTACTTC	TRBJ2-7	TRBV5-4	-	TRBD1
CTSSQVREETQYF	TGCACCAGCAGCCAAGTCAGGGAAGAGACCCAGTACTTC	TRBJ2-5	TRBV1	-	-
CASSLVGQGASGYTF	TGTGCCAGCAGCTTAGTGGGACAGGGGGCGAGCGGCTACACCTTC	TRBJ1-2	TRBV7-9	-	TRBD1
CASSLGVGTVPDTQYF	TGTGCCAGCAGCTTAGGCGTAGGGACTGTCCCAGATACGCAGTATTTT	TRBJ2-3	TRBV7-3	-	-
CASSQAGPSYEQYF	TGTGCCAGTAGCCAAGCGGGTCCTTCCTACGAGCAGTACTTC	TRBJ2-7	TRBV19	-	-
CASSPDRDYDEQYF	TGTGCCAGCAGCCCGGACAGGGATTACGACGAGCAGTACTTC	TRBJ2-7	TRBV2	-	TRBD1
CASSASGTNNYGYTF	TGTGCCAGCAGCGCATCAGGGACGAATAACTATGGCTACACCTTC	TRBJ1-2	TRBV9	-	-
CASSLMGRTSGNTGELFF	TGTGCCAGCAGCTTAATGGGGAGGACTAGCGGGAACACCGGGGAGCTGTTTTTT	TRBJ2-2	TRBV7-9	-	TRBD2
CASSLRDRAYEQYF	TGTGCCAGCAGTCTCCGGGACAGGGCCTACGAGCAGTACTTC	TRBJ2-7	TRBV27	once	TRBD1
CASGFPLYSQGQETQYF	TGTGCTAGTGGTTTTCCCCTCTACTCACAGGGGCAAGAGACCCAGTACTTC	TRBJ2-5	TRBV12-5	-	TRBD1
CSVIQNSYEQYF	TGCAGCGTCATACAAAACTCCTACGAGCAGTACTTC	TRBJ2-7	TRBV29-1	-	-
CASSLRLAGEGRETQYF	TGTGCCAGCAGCTTAAGACTAGCGGGAGAGGGAAGAGAGACCCAGTACTTC	TRBJ2-5	TRBV11-3	-	TRBD2
CASSPSRTGETGELFF	TGCGCCAGCAGCCCGTCTAGGACAGGGGAGACCGGGGAGCTGTTTTTT	TRBJ2-2	TRBV5-1	few	TRBD1
CASSQAGGPDEQYF	TGTGCCAGCAGCCAGGCGGGAGGGCCGGACGAGCAGTACTTC	TRBJ2-7	TRBV14	once	TRBD2
CASGTGTGYIQYF	TGTGCCAGTGGAACCGGGACTGGATACATTCAGTACTTC	TRBJ2-4	TRBV27	-	-
CASSFKSLEERFF	TGCGCCAGCAGCTTTAAATCCCTTGAGGAACGGTTCTTC	TRBJ2-1	TRBV5-1	-	-
CATSRDRLSGANVLTF	TGTGCCACCAGCAGAGACCGACTCTCTGGGGCCAACGTCCTGACTTTC	TRBJ2-6	TRBV15	-	-
CASRISRPTSGSRTDTQYF	TGTGCCAGCAGGATCAGTCGACCTACTAGCGGGAGTCGCACAGATACGCAGTATTTT	TRBJ2-3	TRBV2	-	TRBD2
CAWNRKEGLNTEAFF	TGTGCCTGGAACCGAAAGGAGGGGCTAAACACTGAAGCTTTCTTT	TRBJ1-1	TRBV30	-	-
CASSFSQTYEQYF	TGTGCCAGCAGTTTTTCCCAGACCTACGAGCAGTACTTC	TRBJ2-7	TRBV27	-	-
CASRQGAPAIKSTDTQYF	TGTGCCAGCAGGCAGGGGGCGCCAGCGATTAAGTCCACAGATACGCAGTATTTT	TRBJ2-3	TRBV7-2	-	TRBD1
CASSPWGATAYEQYF	TGTGCCAGCAGCCCCTGGGGGGCGACAGCCTACGAGCAGTACTTC	TRBJ2-7	TRBV14	-	-
CASSQGRAAVNTEAFF	TGCGCCAGCAGCCAAGGTCGCGCAGCCGTGAACACTGAAGCTTTCTTT	TRBJ1-1	TRBV4-1	-	-
CASSEAGTATEAFF	TGTGCCAGCAGTGAAGCAGGGACAGCCACTGAAGCTTTCTTT	TRBJ1-1	TRBV2	-	TRBD1
CASSEQGGWYF	TGTGCCAGCAGTGAACAAGGGGGATGGTACTTC	TRBJ2-5	TRBV25-1	-	-
CASSYGGSGDYEQYF	TGTGCCAGCAGCTACGGTGGGAGCGGAGACTACGAGCAGTACTTC	TRBJ2-7	TRBV7-9	-	-
CASSSRDSSSYNEQFF	TGTGCCAGCAGCTCCCGTGACTCGAGCTCCTACAATGAGCAGTTCTTC	TRBJ2-1	TRBV11-2	-	-
CASSDTGTSEISTDTQYF	TGCGCCAGCAGCGACACCGGGACTAGCGAGATTAGCACAGATACGCAGTATTTT	TRBJ2-3	TRBV4-1	-	TRBD2
CASSDWGQGLTGELFF	TGTGCCAGCAGCGATTGGGGACAGGGACTAACCGGGGAGCTGTTTTTT	TRBJ2-2	TRBV7-2	-	TRBD1
CASRAGTGYWETQYF	TGTGCCAGCAGGGCCGGGACAGGGTATTGGGAGACCCAGTACTTC	TRBJ2-5	TRBV6-1	-	TRBD1
CATSSYRASGQPQHF	TGTGCCACCAGCAGTTATCGGGCTTCGGGTCAGCCCCAGCATTTT	TRBJ1-5	TRBV15	-	-
CASSTGPGLAGFTDTQYF	TGTGCCAGCAGCACAGGTCCGGGACTAGCGGGGTTCACAGATACGCAGTATTTT	TRBJ2-3	TRBV14	-	TRBD2
CASSLSVAETYEQYF	TGTGCCAGCAGTTTATCGGTAGCGGAGACCTACGAGCAGTACTTC	TRBJ2-7	TRBV27	-	-
CASSLVGQGEQYF	TGCGCCAGCAGCTTGGTTGGGCAGGGCGAGCAGTACTTC	TRBJ2-7	TRBV5-1	few	-
CASTNNLQSVTYEQYF	TGTGCCAGCACCAATAACTTACAGTCGGTCACCTACGAGCAGTACTTC	TRBJ2-7	TRBV27	-	-
CASSQGGGRETQYF	TGCGCCAGCAGCCAAGGCGGGGGGCGAGAGACCCAGTACTTC	TRBJ2-5	TRBV4-1	-	TRBD2
CASSHPSSYEQYF	TGTGCCAGCAGCCACCCAAGCTCCTACGAGCAGTACTTC	TRBJ2-7	TRBV7-9	once	-
CASSLDRGDEQYF	TGTGCCAGCAGCTTGGACAGGGGTGACGAGCAGTACTTC	TRBJ2-7	TRBV7-9	once	TRBD1
CAWGPGPGDNYGYTF	TGTGCCTGGGGCCCGGGGCCGGGCGATAACTATGGCTACACCTTC	TRBJ1-2	TRBV30	-	-
CASSSASGSKAGELFF	TGTGCCAGCAGCTCGGCTAGCGGGAGTAAGGCCGGGGAGCTGTTTTTT	TRBJ2-2	TRBV7-9	-	TRBD2
CASSLGGTYEQYF	TGCGCCAGCAGCTTAGGCGGGACCTACGAGCAGTACTTC	TRBJ2-7	TRBV5-1	-	-
CATQGPGQNYGYTF	TGTGCCACTCAGGGGCCTGGCCAGAACTATGGCTACACCTTC	TRBJ1-2	TRBV6-5	-	-
CASSLGPGTPTYEQYF	TGTGCCAGCAGCTTGGGTCCCGGGACCCCCACCTACGAGCAGTACTTC	TRBJ2-7	TRBV11-2	-	-
CASSPSETAYEQYF	TGTGCCAGCAGCCCCTCCGAGACAGCCTACGAGCAGTACTTC	TRBJ2-7	TRBV7-9	-	-
CASSSTSNEQFF	TGTGCCAGCAGCTCGACTAGCAATGAGCAGTTCTTC	TRBJ2-1	TRBV5-4	-	-
CASSEGTGSTGELFF	TGTGCCAGCAGTGAAGGAACAGGGAGTACCGGGGAGCTGTTTTTT	TRBJ2-2	TRBV25-1	-	-
CSAWIGADTQYF	TGCAGCGCCTGGATCGGGGCAGATACGCAGTATTTT	TRBJ2-3	TRBV29-1	-	-
CASSLSGTTFFETQYF	TGTGCCAGCAGCTTATCGGGTACAACTTTCTTCGAGACCCAGTACTTC	TRBJ2-5	TRBV7-3	-	-
CAWRSPGLPYEQYF	TGTGCCTGGAGGTCCCCGGGACTACCCTACGAGCAGTACTTC	TRBJ2-7	TRBV30	-	TRBD2
CASSETYGGELFF	TGTGCCAGCAGCGAGACCTACGGAGGGGAGCTGTTTTTT	TRBJ2-2	TRBV9	-	-
CASSLTPGQNYEQYF	TGTGCCAGCAGCTTGACCCCGGGGCAGAACTACGAGCAGTACTTC	TRBJ2-7	TRBV5-4	-	-
CASSSPDRVSGTEAFF	TGTGCCAGCAGCTCCCCCGACAGGGTGTCGGGCACTGAAGCTTTCTTT	TRBJ1-1	TRBV7-9	-	TRBD1
CASSFFRGIETQYF	TGTGCCAGCAGTTTTTTTCGAGGGATAGAGACCCAGTACTTC	TRBJ2-5	TRBV28	-	-
CASSVAGSPRGEQFF	TGTGCCAGCAGCGTAGCTGGCAGTCCGAGGGGTGAGCAGTTCTTC	TRBJ2-1	TRBV9	-	-